This paragraph covers one TCR beta chain sequence. Its specificity is unknown. This CDR3 has 14 amino acids. V shed 3 bases, J shed 1 base, and the junction held 3 bases outside the gene matches. The germline gives CDR1 SQVTM, CDR2 ANQGSEA. The method was immunoSEQ multiplex PCR; TCRdb's version includes in-frame clones alone and lacks a portion of them. The sample has 150,000 to 200,000 clones, about 90% seen once. The sample is drawn from a study of T cell responses to AZD1222 COVID-19 vaccine. Broader study findings: Donors were chiefly white British, with a greater number of females, and clonal diversity was perhaps underestimated. Vaccine-associated CD4 TCRs ranged over spike, dominating at 160-218 and 743-854.

The chain combines TRBV29-1 with TRBJ2-5; the match to TRBD1 covers 9 bases. The receptor was derived from an adult in good health. Sequenced material: peripheral blood, taken on day 0 of MenACWY control vaccination. The CDR3 DNA follows: TGCAGCGTTGATCGGGACAGGGTCCAAGAGACCCAGTACTTC. It codes for CSVDRDRVQETQYF. The full variable domain, completed using reference TRBV29-1 and TRBJ2-5, is SAVISQKPSRDICQRGTSLTIQCQVDSQVTMMFWYRQQPGQSLTLIATANQGSEATYESGFVIDKFPISRPNLTFSTLTVSNMSPEDSSIYLCSVDRDRVQETQYFGPGTRLLVL.